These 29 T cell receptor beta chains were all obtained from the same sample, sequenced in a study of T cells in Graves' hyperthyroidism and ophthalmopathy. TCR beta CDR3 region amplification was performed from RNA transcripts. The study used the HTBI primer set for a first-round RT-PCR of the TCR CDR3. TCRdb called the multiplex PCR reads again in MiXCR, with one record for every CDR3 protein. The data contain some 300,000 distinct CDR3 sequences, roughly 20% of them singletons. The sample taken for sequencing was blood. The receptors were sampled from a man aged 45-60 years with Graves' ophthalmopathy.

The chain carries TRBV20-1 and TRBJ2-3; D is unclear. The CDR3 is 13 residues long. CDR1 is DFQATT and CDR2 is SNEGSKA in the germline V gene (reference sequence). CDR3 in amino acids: CNAKSQHTDTQYF. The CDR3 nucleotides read TGCAATGCCAAATCCCAACACACAGATACGCAGTATTTT.

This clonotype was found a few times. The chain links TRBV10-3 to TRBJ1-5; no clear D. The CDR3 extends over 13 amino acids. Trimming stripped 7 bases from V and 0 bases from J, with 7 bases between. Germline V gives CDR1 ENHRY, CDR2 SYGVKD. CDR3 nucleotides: TGTGCCATCAAACAAAATAGCAATCAGCCCCAGCATTTT. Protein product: CAIKQNSNQPQHF.

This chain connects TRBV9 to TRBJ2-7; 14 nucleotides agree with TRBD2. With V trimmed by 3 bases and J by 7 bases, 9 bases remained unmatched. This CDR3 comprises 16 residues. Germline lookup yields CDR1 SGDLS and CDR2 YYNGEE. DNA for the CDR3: TGTGCCAGCAGCGCGGGGACTAGCGGGAGCTACAATGAGCAGTACTTC. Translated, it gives CASSAGTSGSYNEQYF. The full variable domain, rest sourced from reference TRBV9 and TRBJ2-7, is DSGVTQTPKHLITATGQRVTLRCSPRSGDLSVYWYQQSLDQGLQFLIQYYNGEERAKGNILERFSAQQFPDLHSELNLSSLELGDSALYFCASSAGTSGSYNEQYFGPGTRLTVT.

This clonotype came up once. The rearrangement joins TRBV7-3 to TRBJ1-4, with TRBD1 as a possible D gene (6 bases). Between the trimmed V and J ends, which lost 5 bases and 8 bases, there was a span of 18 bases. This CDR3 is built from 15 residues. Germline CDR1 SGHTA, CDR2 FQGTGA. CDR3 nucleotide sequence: TGTGCCAGCAGCCGCGGAGGGGCAGGGGAGGAAAAACTGTTTTTT. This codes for CASSRGGAGEEKLFF. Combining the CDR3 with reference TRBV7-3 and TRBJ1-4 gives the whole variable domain GAGVSQTPSNKVTEKGKYVELRCDPISGHTALYWYRQSLGQGPEFLIYFQGTGAADDSGLPNDRFFAVRPEGSVSTLKIQRTERGDSAVYLCASSRGGAGEEKLFFGSGTQLSVL.

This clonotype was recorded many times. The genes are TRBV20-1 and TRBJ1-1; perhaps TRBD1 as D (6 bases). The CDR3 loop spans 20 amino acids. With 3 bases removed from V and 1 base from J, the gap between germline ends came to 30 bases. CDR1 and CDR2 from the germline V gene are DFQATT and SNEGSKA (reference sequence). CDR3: CSASKINVGGLTGSNTEAFF. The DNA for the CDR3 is TGCAGTGCTAGTAAAATAAATGTAGGGGGTCTTACGGGATCGAACACTGAAGCTTTCTTT.

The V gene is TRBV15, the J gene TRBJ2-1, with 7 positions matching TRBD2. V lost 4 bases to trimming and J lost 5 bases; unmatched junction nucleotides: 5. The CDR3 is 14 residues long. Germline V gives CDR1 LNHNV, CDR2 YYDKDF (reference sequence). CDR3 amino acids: CATSTTGRHNEQFF. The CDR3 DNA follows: TGTGCCACCAGCACAACCGGGAGGCACAATGAGCAGTTCTTC. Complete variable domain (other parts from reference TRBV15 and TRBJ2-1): DAMVIQNPRYQVTQFGKPVTLSCSQTLNHNVMYWYQQKSSQAPKLLFHYYDKDFNNEADTPDNFQSRRPNTSFCFLDIRSPGLGDTAMYLCATSTTGRHNEQFFGPGTRLTVL.

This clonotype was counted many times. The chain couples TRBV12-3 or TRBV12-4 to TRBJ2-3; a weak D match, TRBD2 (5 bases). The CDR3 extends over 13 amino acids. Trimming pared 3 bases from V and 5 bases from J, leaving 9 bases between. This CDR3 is CASSFRSVDTQYF. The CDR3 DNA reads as TGTGCCAGCAGTTTTCGTAGCGTAGATACGCAGTATTTT.

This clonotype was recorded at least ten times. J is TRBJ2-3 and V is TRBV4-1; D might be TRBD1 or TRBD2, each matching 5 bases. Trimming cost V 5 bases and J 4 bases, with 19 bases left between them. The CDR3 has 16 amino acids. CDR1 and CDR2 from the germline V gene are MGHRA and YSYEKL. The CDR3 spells CASSATGTLLADTQYF. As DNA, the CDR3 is TGCGCCAGCAGCGCGACCGGGACCCTCCTCGCAGATACGCAGTATTTT.

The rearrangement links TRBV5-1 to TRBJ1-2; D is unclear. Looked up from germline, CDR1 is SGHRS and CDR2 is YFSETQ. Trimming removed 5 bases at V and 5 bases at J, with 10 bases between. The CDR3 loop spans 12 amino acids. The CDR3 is CASSPGSYGYTF. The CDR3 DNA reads TGCGCCAGCAGTCCGGGTTCGTATGGCTACACCTTC.

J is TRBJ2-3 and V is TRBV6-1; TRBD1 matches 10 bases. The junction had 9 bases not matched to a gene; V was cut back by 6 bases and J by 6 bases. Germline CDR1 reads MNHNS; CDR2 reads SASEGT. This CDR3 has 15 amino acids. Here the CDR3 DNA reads TGTGCCAGCAGGGGACAGGGGCGCCTAAGCGATACGCAGTATTTT. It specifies CASRGQGRLSDTQYF.

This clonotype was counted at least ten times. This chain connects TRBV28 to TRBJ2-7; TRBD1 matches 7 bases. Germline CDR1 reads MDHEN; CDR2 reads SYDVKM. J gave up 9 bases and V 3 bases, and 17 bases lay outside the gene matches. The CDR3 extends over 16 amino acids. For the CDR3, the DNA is TGTGCCAGCAGTTTCTTCGACCCACAGGGGACGAGGGGGCAGTACTTC. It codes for CASSFFDPQGTRGQYF.

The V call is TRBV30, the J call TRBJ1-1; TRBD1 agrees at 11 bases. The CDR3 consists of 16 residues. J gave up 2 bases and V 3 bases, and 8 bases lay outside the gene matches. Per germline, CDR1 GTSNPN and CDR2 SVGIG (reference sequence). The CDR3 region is CAWSPPRTGGNTEAFF. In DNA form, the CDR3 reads TGTGCCTGGAGCCCACCCCGGACAGGGGGCAACACTGAAGCTTTCTTT.

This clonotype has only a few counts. The CDR3 DNA reads as TGCAGTGCTAGAATATTAGTCCTACCCTACGAGCAGTACTTC. This gives the protein CSARILVLPYEQYF. V gene TRBV20-1 combines with J gene TRBJ2-7; no definite D call. V lost 2 bases, J lost 2 bases, and 13 bases lay in between. The germline V gene has CDR1 DFQATT and CDR2 SNEGSKA (reference sequence). CDR3 length: 14 amino acids.

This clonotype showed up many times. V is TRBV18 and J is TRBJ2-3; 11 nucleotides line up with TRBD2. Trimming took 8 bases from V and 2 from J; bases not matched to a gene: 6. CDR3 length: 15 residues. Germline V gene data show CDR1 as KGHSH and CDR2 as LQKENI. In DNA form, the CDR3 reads TGTGCCAGCGGGGGACTAGCGGTACACACAGATACGCAGTATTTT. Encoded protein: CASGGLAVHTDTQYF.

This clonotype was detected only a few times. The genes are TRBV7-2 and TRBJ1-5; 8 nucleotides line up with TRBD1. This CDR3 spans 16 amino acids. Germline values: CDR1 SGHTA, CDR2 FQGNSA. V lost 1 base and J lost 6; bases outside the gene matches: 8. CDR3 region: CASSLGGDRRVQPQHF. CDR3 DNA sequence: TGTGCCAGCAGCTTAGGGGGGGACAGGCGGGTTCAGCCCCAGCATTTT. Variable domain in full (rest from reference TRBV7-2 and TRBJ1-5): GAGVSQSPSNKVTEKGKDVELRCDPISGHTALYWYRQSLGQGLEFLIYFQGNSAPDKSGLPSDRFSAERTGGSVSTLTIQRTQQEDSAVYLCASSLGGDRRVQPQHFGDGTRLSIL.

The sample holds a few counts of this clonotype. The CDR3 loop is CASSQRDLFFSTDTQYF. CDR3 nucleotide sequence: TGTGCCAGCAGCCAACGGGACCTCTTCTTTAGCACAGATACGCAGTATTTT. This rearrangement joins TRBV3-1 to TRBJ2-3, with D perhaps assigned TRBD1 or TRBD2 (5 bases each). Germline values: CDR1 LGHDT, CDR2 YNNKEL (reference sequence). The V and J ends lost 2 bases and 0 bases respectively, with 15 bases between them. The CDR3 covers 17 residues.

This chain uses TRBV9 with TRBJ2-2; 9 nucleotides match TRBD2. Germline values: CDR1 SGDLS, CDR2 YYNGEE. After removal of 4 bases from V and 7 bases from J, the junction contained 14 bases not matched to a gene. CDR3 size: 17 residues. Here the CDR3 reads CASSHRGSGSGGGELFF. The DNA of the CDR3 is TGTGCCAGCAGCCACCGTGGTAGCGGGAGCGGGGGCGGGGAGCTGTTTTTT.

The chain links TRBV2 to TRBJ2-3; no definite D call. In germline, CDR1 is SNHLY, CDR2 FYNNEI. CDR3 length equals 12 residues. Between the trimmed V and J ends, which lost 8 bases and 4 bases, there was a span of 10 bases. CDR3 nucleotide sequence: TGTGCCAGCCGACCCCTCTCAGATACGCAGTATTTT. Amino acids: CASRPLSDTQYF.

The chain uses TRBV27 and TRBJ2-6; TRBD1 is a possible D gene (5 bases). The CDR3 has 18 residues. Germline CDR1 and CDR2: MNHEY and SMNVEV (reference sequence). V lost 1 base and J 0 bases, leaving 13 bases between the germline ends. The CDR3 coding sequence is TGTGCCAGCAGTTTATATTACAGGCAGAGCTCTGGGGCCAACGTCCTGACTTTC. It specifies CASSLYYRQSSGANVLTF. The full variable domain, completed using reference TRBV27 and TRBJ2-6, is EAQVTQNPRYLITVTGKKLTVTCSQNMNHEYMSWYRQDPGLGLRQIYYSMNVEVTDKGDVPEGYKVSRKEKRNFPLILESPSPNQTSLYFCASSLYYRQSSGANVLTFGAGSRLTVL.

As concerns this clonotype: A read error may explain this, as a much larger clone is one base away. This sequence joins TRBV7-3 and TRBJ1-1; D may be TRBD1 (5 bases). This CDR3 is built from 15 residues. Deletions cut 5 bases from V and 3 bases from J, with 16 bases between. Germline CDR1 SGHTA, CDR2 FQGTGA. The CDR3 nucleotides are TGTGCCAGCAGCCCTTCGGGGCGGGGGGACACTGAAGCTTTCTTT. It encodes CASSPSGRGDTEAFF.

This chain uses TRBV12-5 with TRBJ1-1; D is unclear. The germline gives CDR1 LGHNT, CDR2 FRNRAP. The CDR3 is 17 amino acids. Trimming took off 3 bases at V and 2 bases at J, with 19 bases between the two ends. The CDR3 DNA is TGTGCTAGTGGTTTTGTATCTTGGGCCGGGGAAAACACTGAAGCTTTCTTT. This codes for CASGFVSWAGENTEAFF.

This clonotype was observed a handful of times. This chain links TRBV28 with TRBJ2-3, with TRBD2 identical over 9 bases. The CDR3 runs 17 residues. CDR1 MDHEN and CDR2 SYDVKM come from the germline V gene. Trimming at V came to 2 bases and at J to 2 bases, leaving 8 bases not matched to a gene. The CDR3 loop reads CASSLAISGGNTDTQYF. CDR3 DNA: TGTGCCAGCAGTTTAGCTATTAGCGGGGGAAACACAGATACGCAGTATTTT.

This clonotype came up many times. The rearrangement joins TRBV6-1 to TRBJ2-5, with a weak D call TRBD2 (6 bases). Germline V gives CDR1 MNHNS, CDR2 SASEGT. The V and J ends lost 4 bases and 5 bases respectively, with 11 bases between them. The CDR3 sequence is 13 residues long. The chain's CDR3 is CASSGGGRETQYF. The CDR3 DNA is TGTGCCAGCAGTGGTGGAGGGCGGGAGACCCAGTACTTC.

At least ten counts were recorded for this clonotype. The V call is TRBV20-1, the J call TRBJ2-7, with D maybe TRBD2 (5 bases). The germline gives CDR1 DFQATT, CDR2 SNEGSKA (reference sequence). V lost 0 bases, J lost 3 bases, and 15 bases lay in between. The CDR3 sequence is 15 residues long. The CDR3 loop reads CSARDRVSAGYEQYF. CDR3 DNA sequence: TGCAGTGCTAGAGATAGGGTTAGCGCAGGCTACGAGCAGTACTTC.

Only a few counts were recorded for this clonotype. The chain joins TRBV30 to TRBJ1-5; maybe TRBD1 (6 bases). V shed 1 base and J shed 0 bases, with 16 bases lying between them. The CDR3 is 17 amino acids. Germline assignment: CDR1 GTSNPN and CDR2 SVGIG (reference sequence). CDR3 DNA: TGTGCCTGGAGTGGCACTGGGACACCTTATAGCAATCAGCCCCAGCATTTT. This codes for CAWSGTGTPYSNQPQHF.

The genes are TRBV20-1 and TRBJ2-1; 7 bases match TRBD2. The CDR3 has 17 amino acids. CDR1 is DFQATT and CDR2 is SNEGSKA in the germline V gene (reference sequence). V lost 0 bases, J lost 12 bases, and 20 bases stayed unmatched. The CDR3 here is CSARDPSGPLGLDGQFF. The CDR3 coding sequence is TGCAGTGCTAGAGACCCTAGCGGCCCCCTCGGTTTGGATGGGCAGTTCTTC.

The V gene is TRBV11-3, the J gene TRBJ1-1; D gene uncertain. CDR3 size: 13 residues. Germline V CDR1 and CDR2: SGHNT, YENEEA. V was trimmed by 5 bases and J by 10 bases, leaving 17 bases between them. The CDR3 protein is CASSKGSRSVAFF. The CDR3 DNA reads TGTGCCAGCAGCAAAGGGAGCAGGTCGGTAGCTTTCTTT.

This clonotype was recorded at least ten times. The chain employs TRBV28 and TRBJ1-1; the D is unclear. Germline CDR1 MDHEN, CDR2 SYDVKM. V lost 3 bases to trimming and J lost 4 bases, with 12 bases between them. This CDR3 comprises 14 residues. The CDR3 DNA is TGTGCCAGCAGTTTGAGGACGTACCGCACTGAAGCTTTCTTT. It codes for CASSLRTYRTEAFF.

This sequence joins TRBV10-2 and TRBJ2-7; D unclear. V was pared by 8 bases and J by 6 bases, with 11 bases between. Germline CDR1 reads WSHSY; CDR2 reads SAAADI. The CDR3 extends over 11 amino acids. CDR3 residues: CASGPKAEQYF. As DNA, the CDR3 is TGCGCCAGCGGACCCAAAGCCGAGCAGTACTTC.